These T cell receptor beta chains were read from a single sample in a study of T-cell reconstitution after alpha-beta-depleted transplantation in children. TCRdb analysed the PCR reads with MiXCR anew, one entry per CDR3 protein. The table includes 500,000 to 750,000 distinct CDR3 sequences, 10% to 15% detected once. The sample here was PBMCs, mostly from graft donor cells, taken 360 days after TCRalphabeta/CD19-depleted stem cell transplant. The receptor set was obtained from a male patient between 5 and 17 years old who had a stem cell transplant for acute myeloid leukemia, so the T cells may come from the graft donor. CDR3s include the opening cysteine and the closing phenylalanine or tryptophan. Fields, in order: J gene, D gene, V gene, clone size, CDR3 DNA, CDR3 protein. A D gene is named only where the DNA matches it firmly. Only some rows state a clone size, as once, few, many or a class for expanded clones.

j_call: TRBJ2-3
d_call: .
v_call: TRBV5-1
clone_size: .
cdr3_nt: TGCGCCAGCAGCTTGGCCGTGGAGACTCGCACAGATACGCAGTATTTT
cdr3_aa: CASSLAVETRTDTQYF

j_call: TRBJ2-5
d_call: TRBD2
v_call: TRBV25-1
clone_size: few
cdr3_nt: TGTGCCAGCAGTGCCGGGAGTATAGCGGGCCAAGAGACCCAGTACTTC
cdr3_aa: CASSAGSIAGQETQYF

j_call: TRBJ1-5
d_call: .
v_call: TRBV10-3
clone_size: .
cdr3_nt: TGTGCCATCATTGAGTCGGGACTTAGCAATCAGCCCCAGCATTTT
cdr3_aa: CAIIESGLSNQPQHF

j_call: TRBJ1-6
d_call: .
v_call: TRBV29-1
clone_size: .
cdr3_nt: TGCAGCGTGTCTATGGGAATAGGCTCACCCCTCCACTTT
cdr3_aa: CSVSMGIGSPLHF

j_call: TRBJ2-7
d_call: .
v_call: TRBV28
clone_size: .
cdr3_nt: TGTGCCAGCAGTAAGACCGTAGCTTCCTCCTACGAGCAGTACTTC
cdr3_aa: CASSKTVASSYEQYF

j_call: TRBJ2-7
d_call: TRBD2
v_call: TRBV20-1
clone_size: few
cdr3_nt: TGCAGTGCTAGCCTCCGACCCGGACTAGCTGCCGAGCAGTACTTC
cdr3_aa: CSASLRPGLAAEQYF

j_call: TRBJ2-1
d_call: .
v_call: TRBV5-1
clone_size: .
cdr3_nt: TGCGCCAGCAGCTTGGGGGGGTGGTCAGAGCAGTTCTTC
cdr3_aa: CASSLGGWSEQFF

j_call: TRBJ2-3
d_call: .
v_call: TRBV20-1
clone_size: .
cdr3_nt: TGCAGCCCTAGGACCCATTGGGCGACAGATACGCAGTATTTT
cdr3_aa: CSPRTHWATDTQYF

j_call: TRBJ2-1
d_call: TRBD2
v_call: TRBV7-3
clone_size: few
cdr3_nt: TGTGCCAGCAGCTTAACAGTAGCGGGAGGGGCCTACAATGAGCAGTTCTTC
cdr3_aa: CASSLTVAGGAYNEQFF

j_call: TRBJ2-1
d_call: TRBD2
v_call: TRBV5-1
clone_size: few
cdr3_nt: TGCGCCAGCAGCTTGGCAGTACTAGCGGGAGGGCCGGATTACAATGAGCAGTTCTTC
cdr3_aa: CASSLAVLAGGPDYNEQFF

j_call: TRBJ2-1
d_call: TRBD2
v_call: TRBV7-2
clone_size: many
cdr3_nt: TGTGCCAGCAGCTTAGCGGGGTACGGACTAGCCTACAATGAGCAGTTCTTC
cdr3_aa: CASSLAGYGLAYNEQFF